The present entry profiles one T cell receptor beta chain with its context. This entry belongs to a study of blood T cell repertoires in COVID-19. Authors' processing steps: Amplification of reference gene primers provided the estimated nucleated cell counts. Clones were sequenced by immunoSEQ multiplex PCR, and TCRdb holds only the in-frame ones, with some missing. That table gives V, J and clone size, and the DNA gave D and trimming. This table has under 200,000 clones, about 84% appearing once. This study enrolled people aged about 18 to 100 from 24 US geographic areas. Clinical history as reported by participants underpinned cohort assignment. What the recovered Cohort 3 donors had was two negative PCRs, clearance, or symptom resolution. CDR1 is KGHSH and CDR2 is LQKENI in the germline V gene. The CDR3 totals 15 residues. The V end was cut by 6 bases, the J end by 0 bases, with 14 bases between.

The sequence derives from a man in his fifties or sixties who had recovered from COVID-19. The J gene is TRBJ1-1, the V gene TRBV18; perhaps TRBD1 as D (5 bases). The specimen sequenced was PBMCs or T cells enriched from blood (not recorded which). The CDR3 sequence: CASSPTGGVNTEAFF. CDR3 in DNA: TGTGCCAGCTCCCCTACGGGGGGTGTGAACACTGAAGCTTTCTTT. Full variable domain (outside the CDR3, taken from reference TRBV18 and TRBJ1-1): NAGVMQNPRHLVRRRGQEARLRCSPMKGHSHVYWYRQLPEEGLKFMVYLQKENIIDESGMPKERFSAEFPKEGPSILRIQQVVRGDSAAYFCASSPTGGVNTEAFFGQGTRLTVV.